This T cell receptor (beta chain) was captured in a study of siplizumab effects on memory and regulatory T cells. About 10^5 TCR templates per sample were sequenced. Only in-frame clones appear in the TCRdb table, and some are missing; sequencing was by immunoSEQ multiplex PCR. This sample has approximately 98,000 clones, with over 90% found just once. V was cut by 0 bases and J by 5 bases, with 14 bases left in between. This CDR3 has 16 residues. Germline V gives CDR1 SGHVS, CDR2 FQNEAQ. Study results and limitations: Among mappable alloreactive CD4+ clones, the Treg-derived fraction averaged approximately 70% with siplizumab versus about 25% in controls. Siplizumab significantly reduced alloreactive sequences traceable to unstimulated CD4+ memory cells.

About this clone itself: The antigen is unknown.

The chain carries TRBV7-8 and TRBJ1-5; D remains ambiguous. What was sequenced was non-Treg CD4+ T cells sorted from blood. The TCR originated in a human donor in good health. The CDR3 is CASSLATRRNYQPQHF. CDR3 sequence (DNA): TGTGCCAGCAGCTTAGCCACCCGCCGGAATTATCAGCCCCAGCATTTT.